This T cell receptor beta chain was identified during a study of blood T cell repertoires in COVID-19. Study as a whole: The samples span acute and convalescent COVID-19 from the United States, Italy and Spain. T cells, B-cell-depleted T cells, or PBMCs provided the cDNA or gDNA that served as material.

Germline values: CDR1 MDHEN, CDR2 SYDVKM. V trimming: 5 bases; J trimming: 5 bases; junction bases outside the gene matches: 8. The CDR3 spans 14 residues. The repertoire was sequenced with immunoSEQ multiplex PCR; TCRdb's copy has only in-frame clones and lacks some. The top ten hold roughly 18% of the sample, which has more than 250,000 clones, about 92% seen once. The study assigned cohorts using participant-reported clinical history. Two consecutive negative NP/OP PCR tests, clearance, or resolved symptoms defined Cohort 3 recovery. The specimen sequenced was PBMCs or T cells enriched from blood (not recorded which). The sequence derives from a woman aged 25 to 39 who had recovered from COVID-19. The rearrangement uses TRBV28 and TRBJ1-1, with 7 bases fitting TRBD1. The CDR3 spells CASSVWDSGTEAFF. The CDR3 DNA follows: TGTGCCAGCAGTGTTTGGGACAGTGGAACTGAAGCTTTCTTT.